These T cell receptor beta chains were read from a single sample in a study of T-cell reconstitution after alpha-beta-depleted transplantation in children. TCRdb processed the PCR reads anew with MiXCR; each CDR3 protein has one entry. The sample shows about 200,000 distinct CDR3 sequences, approximately 15% of them seen only once. The sample consisted of PBMCs, mostly from graft donor cells, taken 360 days after TCRalphabeta/CD19-depleted stem cell transplant. The source of these receptors is a male patient aged 2 to 9 who had a stem cell transplant for acute lymphoblastic leukemia, so the T cells may come from the graft donor. CDR3s include the opening cysteine and the closing phenylalanine or tryptophan.

TRBJ2-1 | TRBV12-3/TRBV12-4 | 12 | CASSLVRDEQFF
TRBJ1-1 | TRBV29-1 | 14 | CSVVSQRIGTEAFF
TRBJ2-7 | TRBV29-1 | 15 | CSVTRQGKSSYEQYF
TRBJ2-3 | TRBV5-5 | 14 | CASRMRGDTDTQYF
TRBJ2-3 | TRBV28 | 14 | CASSLIGVTDTQYF
TRBJ1-5 | TRBV27 | 13 | CASSFRPFQPQHF
TRBJ2-1 | TRBV3-1 | 16 | CASSQEYREWLDEQFF
TRBJ1-5 | TRBV5-1 | 13 | CASSLGREKPQHF
TRBJ2-3 | TRBV3-1 | 14 | CASSQEDSTDTQYF
TRBJ2-1 | TRBV12-3/TRBV12-4 | 18 | CASSLRSVAASSYNEQFF
TRBJ2-4 | TRBV6-6 | 12 | CASSYEPNIQYF
TRBJ2-7 | TRBV6-2/TRBV6-3 | 15 | CASSYSGTSAREQYF
TRBJ2-5 | TRBV29-1 | 11 | CSVEFGETQYF
TRBJ1-3 | TRBV5-1 | 18 | CASSFESFRRTTGNTIYF